This T cell receptor (beta chain) was sequenced in a study of blood T cell repertoires in COVID-19. On the study more broadly: The analysed material was cDNA or gDNA that came from T cells, B-cell-depleted T cells, or PBMCs.

Participants came from fewer than 25 US areas, aged roughly 18 to 95 years. Here immunoSEQ multiplex PCR was the method, and the copy in TCRdb shows in-frame clones only, minus some. Among over 250,000 clones listed, around 89% were seen once. Germline CDR1 SGHRS, CDR2 YFSETQ. Trimming removed 2 bases from V and 8 bases from J; junction bases left unmatched: 3. The CDR3 is 14 amino acids. The sample was PBMCs or T cells enriched from blood (not recorded which). The sequence derives from a woman younger than 35 who had recovered from COVID-19. The rearrangement joins TRBV5-1 to TRBJ1-4, with 10 bases fitting TRBD1. The CDR3 is CASSLQDRGEKLFF. In DNA form, the CDR3 reads TGCGCCAGCAGCTTACAGGACAGGGGGGAAAAACTGTTTTTT. The whole variable domain, filled in from reference TRBV5-1 and TRBJ1-4, reads KAGVTQTPRYLIKTRGQQVTLSCSPISGHRSVSWYQQTPGQGLQFLFEYFSETQRNKGNFPGRFSGRQFSNSRSEMNVSTLELGDSALYLCASSLQDRGEKLFFGSGTQLSVL.